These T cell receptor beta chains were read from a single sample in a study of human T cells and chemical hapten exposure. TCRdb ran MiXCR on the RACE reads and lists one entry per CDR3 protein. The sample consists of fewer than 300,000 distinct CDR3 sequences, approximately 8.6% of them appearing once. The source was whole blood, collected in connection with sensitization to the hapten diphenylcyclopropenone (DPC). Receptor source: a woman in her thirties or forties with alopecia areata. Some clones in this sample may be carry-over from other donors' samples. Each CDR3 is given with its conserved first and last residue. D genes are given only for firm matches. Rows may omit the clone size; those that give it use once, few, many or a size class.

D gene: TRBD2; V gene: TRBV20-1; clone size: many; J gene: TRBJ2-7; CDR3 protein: CSANRAREVEQYF; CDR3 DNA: TGCAGTGCTAATCGGGCGCGGGAGGTCGAGCAGTACTTC
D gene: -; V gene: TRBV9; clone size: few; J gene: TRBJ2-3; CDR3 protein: CASSVAPNTDTQYF; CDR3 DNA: TGTGCCAGCAGCGTAGCGCCTAACACAGATACGCAGTATTTT
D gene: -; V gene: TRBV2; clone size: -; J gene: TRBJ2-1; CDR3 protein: CASSEVNYNEQFF; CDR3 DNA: TGTGCCAGCAGTGAAGTCAACTACAATGAGCAGTTCTTC
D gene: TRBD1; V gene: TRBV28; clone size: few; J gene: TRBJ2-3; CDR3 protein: CASSSGQGLVADTQYF; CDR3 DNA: TGTGCCAGCAGTTCAGGACAGGGGCTTGTAGCAGATACGCAGTATTTT
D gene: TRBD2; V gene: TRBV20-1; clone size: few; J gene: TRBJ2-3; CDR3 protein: CSAPRGLAGEFF; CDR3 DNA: TGCAGTGCTCCGAGGGGACTAGCGGGAGAGTTTTTT
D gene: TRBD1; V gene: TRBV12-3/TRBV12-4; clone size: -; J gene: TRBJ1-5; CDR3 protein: CASTKSGGGQPQHF; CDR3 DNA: TGTGCCAGCACCAAATCAGGGGGAGGTCAGCCCCAGCATTTT
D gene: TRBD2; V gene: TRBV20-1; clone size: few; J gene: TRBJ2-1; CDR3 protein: CSAINSGRLSHNEQFF; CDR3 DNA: TGCAGTGCTATAAACAGCGGGAGACTAAGCCACAATGAGCAGTTCTTC
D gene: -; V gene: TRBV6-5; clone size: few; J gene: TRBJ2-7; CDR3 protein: CASRVHYEQYF; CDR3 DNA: TGTGCCAGCAGGGTACACTACGAGCAGTACTTC
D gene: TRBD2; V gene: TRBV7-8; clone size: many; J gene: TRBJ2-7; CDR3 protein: CASSTREVSASSYEQYF; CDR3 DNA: TGTGCCAGCAGCACTCGGGAGGTGAGCGCTAGCTCCTACGAGCAGTACTTC
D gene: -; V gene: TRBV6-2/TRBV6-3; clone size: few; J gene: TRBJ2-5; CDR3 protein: CASSYKYQETQYF; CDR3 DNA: TGTGCCAGCAGTTACAAGTACCAAGAGACCCAGTACTTC
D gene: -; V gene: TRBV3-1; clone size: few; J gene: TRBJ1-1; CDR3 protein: CASSQDGGPDTEAFF; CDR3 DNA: TGTGCCAGCAGCCAAGATGGAGGGCCGGACACTGAAGCTTTCTTT
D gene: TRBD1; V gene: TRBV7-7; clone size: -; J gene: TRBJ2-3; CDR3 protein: CASSLWGQPDTQYF; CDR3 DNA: TGTGCTAGCAGCTTATGGGGACAGCCAGATACGCAGTATTTT
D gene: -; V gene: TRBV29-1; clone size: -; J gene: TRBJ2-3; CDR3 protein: CSVDAGADTQYF; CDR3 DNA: TGCAGCGTTGACGCAGGCGCAGATACGCAGTATTTT
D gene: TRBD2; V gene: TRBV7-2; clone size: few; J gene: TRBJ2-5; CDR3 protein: CASSLTSGLQETQYF; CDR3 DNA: TGTGCCAGCAGCTTAACTAGCGGACTCCAAGAGACCCAGTACTTC
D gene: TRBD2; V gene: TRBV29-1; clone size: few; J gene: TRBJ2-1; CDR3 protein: CSVVTSVAYNEQFF; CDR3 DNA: TGCAGCGTTGTAACTAGCGTAGCCTACAATGAGCAGTTCTTC
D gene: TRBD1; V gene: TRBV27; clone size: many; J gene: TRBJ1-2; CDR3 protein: CASSWTGGSGYTF; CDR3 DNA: TGTGCCAGCAGTTGGACAGGGGGCTCTGGCTACACCTTC
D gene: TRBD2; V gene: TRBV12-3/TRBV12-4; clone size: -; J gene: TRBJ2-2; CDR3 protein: CASSTSGSATGELFF; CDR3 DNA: TGTGCCAGCAGTACTAGCGGGAGTGCCACCGGGGAGCTGTTTTTT
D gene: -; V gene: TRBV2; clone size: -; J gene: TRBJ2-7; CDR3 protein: CASSDWAGTYEQYF; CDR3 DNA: TGTGCCAGCAGTGACTGGGCAGGAACCTACGAGCAGTACTTC